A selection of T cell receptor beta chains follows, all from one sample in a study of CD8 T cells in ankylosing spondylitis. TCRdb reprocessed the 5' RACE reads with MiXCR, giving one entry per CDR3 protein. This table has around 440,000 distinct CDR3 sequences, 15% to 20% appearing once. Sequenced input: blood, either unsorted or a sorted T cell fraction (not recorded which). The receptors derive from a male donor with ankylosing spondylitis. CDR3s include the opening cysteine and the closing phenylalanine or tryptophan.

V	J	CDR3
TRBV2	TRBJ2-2	CASSGTGPGELFF
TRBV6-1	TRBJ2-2	CASTNRDRPSTGELFF
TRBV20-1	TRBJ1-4	CSAPDRNEKLFF
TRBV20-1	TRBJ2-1	CDETSFKSYNEQFF
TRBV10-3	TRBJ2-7	CAIRMTQGEQYF
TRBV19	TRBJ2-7	CASSIVGGMSEQYF
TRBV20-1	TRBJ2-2	CSAFSGLAGERELFF
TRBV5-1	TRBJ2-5	CASSLLPDQETQYF
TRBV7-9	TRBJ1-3	CASSPGWTIYF
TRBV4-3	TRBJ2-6	CASSRGPGTGNSGANVLTF
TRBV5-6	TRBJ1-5	CASSLSQGGKGNQPQHF
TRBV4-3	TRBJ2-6	CASSQWGSGANVLTF
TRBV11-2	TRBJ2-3	CASSIGQATDTQYF
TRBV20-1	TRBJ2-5	CSARDQGGGLKTQYF
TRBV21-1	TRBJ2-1	CASNRGPASGSSYNEQFF
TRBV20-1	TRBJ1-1	CSASNSDMNTEAFF
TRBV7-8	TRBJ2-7	CASSLRAGGRYEQYF
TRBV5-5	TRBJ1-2	CASSRSDSYGYTF
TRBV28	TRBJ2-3	CASSVTGSTDTQYF
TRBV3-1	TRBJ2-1	CASSQGAGRAYNEQFF
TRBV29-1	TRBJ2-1	CSVGGSGRTHEQFF
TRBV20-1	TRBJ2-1	CSARAREGGKYNEQFF
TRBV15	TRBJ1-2	CATTTYERAGTNYGYTF
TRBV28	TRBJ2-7	CASSSVRGLAGGSWEQYF
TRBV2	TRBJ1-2	CASSLGDRGRNGYTF
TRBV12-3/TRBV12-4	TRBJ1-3	CASNVINSGNTIYF
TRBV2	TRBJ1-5	CASRDGTGYSNQPQHF
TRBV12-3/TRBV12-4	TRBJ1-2	CASSLAGQVLYGYTF
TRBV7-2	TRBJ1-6	CASSTWPDGGGSPLHF
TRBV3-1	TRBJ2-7	CASSTHKRISYEQYF
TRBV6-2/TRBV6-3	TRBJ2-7	CASSTTPSYEQYF
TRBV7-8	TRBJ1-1	CASSPEVPWGFSTEAFF
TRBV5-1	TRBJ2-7	CASSLYVGYEQYF
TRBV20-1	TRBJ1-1	CSARTGQGMNTEAFF
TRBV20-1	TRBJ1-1	CSATTLRGFRVSTEAFF
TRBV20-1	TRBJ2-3	CSASGGDRGTDTQYF
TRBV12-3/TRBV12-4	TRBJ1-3	CASIEEGKGNTIYF
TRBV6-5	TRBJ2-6	CASSSDRGGANVLTF
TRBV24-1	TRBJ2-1	CATSDLRDFSYNEQFF
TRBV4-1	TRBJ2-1	CASSLGDKSYNEQFF
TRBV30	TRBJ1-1	CAWSFRDRSTEAFF
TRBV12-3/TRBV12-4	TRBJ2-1	CASSYGYEQFF
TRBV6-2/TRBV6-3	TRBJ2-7	CASSLKPQRLAGAGEQYF
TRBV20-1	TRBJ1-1	CSEKEGLGTEAFF
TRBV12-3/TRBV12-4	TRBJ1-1	CASSLSGKLGNTEAFF
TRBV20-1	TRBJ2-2	CSAEIATRHTGELFF
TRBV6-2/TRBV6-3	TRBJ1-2	CASSGGQPAETNYGYTF
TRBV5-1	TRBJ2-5	CASSLLAGGQETQYF
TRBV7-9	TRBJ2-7	CASSFQGAYEQYF
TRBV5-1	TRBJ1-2	CASRMEGGSYGYTF
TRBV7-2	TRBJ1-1	CASSPPPVNTEAFF
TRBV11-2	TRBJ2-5	CASTTGGTQYF
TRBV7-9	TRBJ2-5	CASSLSRLAGQETQYF
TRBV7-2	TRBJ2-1	CASRVRGGGVNEQFF
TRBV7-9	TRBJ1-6	CASSPGSGNNSPLHF
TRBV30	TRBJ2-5	CAWSPSGGLGQYF
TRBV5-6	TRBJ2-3	CATSFPGRPADTQYF
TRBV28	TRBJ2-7	CASSLPGSSYEQYF